This TCR beta chain was retrieved from a study of lymphopenia after photon versus proton radiotherapy. Study observations and caveats: Oligoclonal CD8+ Temra expansion after nadir drove photon patients' diversity drop.

Trimming took 3 bases from V and 1 from J, leaving 9 bases between them. The CDR3 extends over 14 amino acids. In germline, CDR1 is MDHEN, CDR2 SYDVKM. Notes on this clone: Its antigen is undetermined.

Assay used: immunoSEQ multiplex PCR; TCRdb lists only in-frame clones, some missing. This sample has tens of thousands of clones, with about 91% found just once. The chain joins TRBV28 to TRBJ2-5; tentatively, D is TRBD2 (5 bases). This receptor was taken from a woman aged 60 to 75 with cholangiocarcinoma. Some clones in this sample may be carry-over from other donors' samples. Specimen: peripheral blood, collected from a patient treated with proton-based radiotherapy. The CDR3: CASSFVGVQETQYF. DNA for the CDR3: TGTGCCAGCAGTTTTGTCGGGGTCCAAGAGACCCAGTACTTC.